Below, 8 T cell receptor beta chains from the same sample are listed, as sequenced in a study of blood T cell repertoires in COVID-19. Measured with immunoSEQ multiplex PCR; TCRdb has only the in-frame clones, and not every one. The sample has 90,000 to 140,000 clones, approximately 82% seen once; the top ten hold roughly 14%. The source material was peripheral blood. These receptors were collected from a woman over 75 with acute or convalescent COVID-19.

The V call is TRBV5-1, the J call TRBJ1-2; TRBD1 might be the D (6 bases). This CDR3 is built from 14 residues. Germline CDR1 and CDR2: SGHRS and YFSETQ. V lost 3 bases, J lost 5 bases, and 14 bases lay in between. The chain's CDR3 is CASSSSPTGYGYTF. The DNA for the CDR3 is TGCGCCAGCAGCTCGTCACCTACAGGGTATGGCTACACCTTC.

This sequence joins TRBV5-1 and TRBJ2-7, with 11 nucleotides matching TRBD2. The V gene end was trimmed by 4 bases and the J gene end by 0 bases; junction bases not matched to a gene: 6. The CDR3 has 16 amino acids. Germline CDR1 SGHRS, CDR2 YFSETQ. CDR3 residues: CASSPGTSGYSYEQYF. CDR3 coding DNA: TGCGCCAGCAGCCCAGGGACTAGCGGATACTCCTACGAGCAGTACTTC. The full variable domain, completed using reference TRBV5-1 and TRBJ2-7, is KAGVTQTPRYLIKTRGQQVTLSCSPISGHRSVSWYQQTPGQGLQFLFEYFSETQRNKGNFPGRFSGRQFSNSRSEMNVSTLELGDSALYLCASSPGTSGYSYEQYFGPGTRLTVT.

The chain couples TRBV11-2 to TRBJ1-1; D perhaps matches TRBD1 (5 bases). The CDR3 spans 16 residues. Trimming stripped 5 bases from V and 0 bases from J, with 16 bases between. Germline-derived CDR1 and CDR2 are SGHAT and FQNNGV. The CDR3 coding sequence is TGTGCCAGCAGCACCCGAAGGGGCAGCTTGAACACTGAAGCTTTCTTT. Its translation is CASSTRRGSLNTEAFF.

There are many counts of this clone. J is TRBJ2-1 and V is TRBV30, with 8 bases that match TRBD2. This CDR3 is built from 14 residues. CDR1 and CDR2 (germline): GTSNPN, SVGIG (reference sequence). The V segment lost 4 bases and the J segment 3 bases; nucleotides outside the gene matches: 5. CDR3 sequence reads: CAWKGSGGYNEQFF. For the CDR3, the DNA is TGTGCCTGGAAGGGAAGCGGGGGCTACAATGAGCAGTTCTTC.

This clone was found once. The chain uses TRBV28 and TRBJ1-1; D remains ambiguous. CDR1 MDHEN and CDR2 SYDVKM come from the germline V gene. Trimming removed 4 bases from V and 1 base from J, with 10 bases in between. This CDR3 has 14 amino acids. CDR3 nucleotides: TGTGCCAGCAGTTCCTCGTGGAGGAACACTGAAGCTTTCTTT. It specifies CASSSSWRNTEAFF.

V gene TRBV6-5 combines with J gene TRBJ2-5, with TRBD1 matching 7 bases. With 8 bases clipped from V and 2 bases from J, the junction kept 8 bases outside the gene matches. There are 14 residues in the CDR3. Germline CDR1 and CDR2: MNHEY and SVGAGI. CDR3 protein: CASRSGTAQETQYF. The CDR3 bases are TGTGCCAGCCGTTCCGGGACAGCACAAGAGACCCAGTACTTC.

The chain has TRBV7-9 and TRBJ2-2, with a tentative D call TRBD2 (6 bases). CDR1 and CDR2 (germline): SEHNR, FQNEAQ (reference sequence). The CDR3 contains 16 residues. Trimming took off 5 bases at V and 5 bases at J, with 18 bases between the two ends. The CDR3 DNA reads TGTGCCAGCAGCCACGACCCATCAAGCGGGACCGGGGAGCTGTTTTTT. Amino acids: CASSHDPSSGTGELFF. Together with reference TRBV7-9 and TRBJ2-2, the CDR3 gives the full variable domain: DTGVSQNPRHKITKRGQNVTFRCDPISEHNRLYWYRQTLGQGPEFLTYFQNEAQLEKSRLLSDRFSAERPKGSFSTLEIQRTEQGDSAMYLCASSHDPSSGTGELFFGEGSRLTVL.

The V gene is TRBV7-9, the J gene TRBJ1-4; unclear D gene. With 3 bases removed from V and 0 bases from J, the gap between germline ends came to 14 bases. Germline values: CDR1 SEHNR, CDR2 FQNEAQ (reference sequence). The CDR3 contains 17 residues. CDR3: CASSFGDTFATNEKLFF. As DNA, the CDR3 is TGTGCCAGCAGCTTTGGTGACACTTTTGCAACTAATGAAAAACTGTTTTTT. The variable domain in full, with the rest retrieved from reference TRBV7-9 and TRBJ1-4, is DTGVSQNPRHKITKRGQNVTFRCDPISEHNRLYWYRQTLGQGPEFLTYFQNEAQLEKSRLLSDRFSAERPKGSFSTLEIQRTEQGDSAMYLCASSFGDTFATNEKLFFGSGTQLSVL.